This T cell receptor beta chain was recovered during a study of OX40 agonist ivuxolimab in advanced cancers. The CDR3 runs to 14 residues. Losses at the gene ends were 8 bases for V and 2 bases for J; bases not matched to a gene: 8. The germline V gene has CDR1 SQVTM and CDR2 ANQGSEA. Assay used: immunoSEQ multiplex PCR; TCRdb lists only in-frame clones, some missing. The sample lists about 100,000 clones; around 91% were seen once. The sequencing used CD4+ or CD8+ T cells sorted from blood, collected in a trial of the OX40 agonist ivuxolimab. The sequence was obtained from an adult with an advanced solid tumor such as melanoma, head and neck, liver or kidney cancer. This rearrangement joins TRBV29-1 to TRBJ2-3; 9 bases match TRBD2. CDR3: CSTQAGGPTDTQYF. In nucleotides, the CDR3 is TGCAGCACTCAAGCGGGAGGCCCCACAGATACGCAGTATTTT.